This T cell receptor (beta chain) comes out of a study of beta chain features in type 1 diabetes. Study summary: Similarity in age, gender and cell yields was seen between patients and healthy donors.

Since all of the isolated RNA was reverse transcribed, expressed TCRB transcripts were what got sequenced. Using immunoSEQ multiplex PCR, the repertoire was profiled, and TCRdb retains in-frame clones only, with some absent. Among about 260,000 clones, less than 30% were seen once, and the ten largest hold more than 0.009%. This clone was seen more than once but under ten times. The antigen is unknown. With 2 bases clipped from V and 2 bases from J, the junction kept 12 bases outside the gene matches. Germline V CDR1 and CDR2: GTSNPN, SVGIG (reference sequence). The CDR3 covers 17 residues. General observations from the study: TCRB CDR3 length was moderately but significantly reduced in all four CD4+ subsets of Type 1 diabetes patients. Naive, central memory and regulatory TCRB repertoires appeared more similar among patients than healthy donors.

The sequencing input was naive CD4+ T cells from blood. This sequence originates from a woman in her 30s with type 1 diabetes. V usage is TRBV30 and J usage is TRBJ2-3; 8 bases match TRBD2. The CDR3 DNA sequence: TGTGCCTGGAGTCCCCCTTCTCGAGCGGGAGACACAGATACGCAGTATTTT. The encoded protein is CAWSPPSRAGDTDTQYF.